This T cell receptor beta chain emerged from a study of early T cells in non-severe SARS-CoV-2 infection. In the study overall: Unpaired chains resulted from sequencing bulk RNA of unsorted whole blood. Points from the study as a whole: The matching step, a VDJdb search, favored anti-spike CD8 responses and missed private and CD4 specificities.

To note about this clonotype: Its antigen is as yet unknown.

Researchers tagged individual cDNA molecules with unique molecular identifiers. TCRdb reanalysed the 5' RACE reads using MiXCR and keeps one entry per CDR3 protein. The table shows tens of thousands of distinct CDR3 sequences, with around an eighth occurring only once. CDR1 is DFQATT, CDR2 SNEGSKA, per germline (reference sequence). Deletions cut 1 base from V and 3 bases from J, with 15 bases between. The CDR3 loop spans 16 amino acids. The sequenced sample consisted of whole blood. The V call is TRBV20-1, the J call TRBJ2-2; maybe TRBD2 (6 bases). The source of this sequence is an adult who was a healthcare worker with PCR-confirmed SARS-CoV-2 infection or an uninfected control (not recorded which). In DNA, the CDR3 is TGCAGTGCTAGAGGGGCGCCGGGACTCTACACCGGGGAGCTGTTTTTT. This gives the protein CSARGAPGLYTGELFF.